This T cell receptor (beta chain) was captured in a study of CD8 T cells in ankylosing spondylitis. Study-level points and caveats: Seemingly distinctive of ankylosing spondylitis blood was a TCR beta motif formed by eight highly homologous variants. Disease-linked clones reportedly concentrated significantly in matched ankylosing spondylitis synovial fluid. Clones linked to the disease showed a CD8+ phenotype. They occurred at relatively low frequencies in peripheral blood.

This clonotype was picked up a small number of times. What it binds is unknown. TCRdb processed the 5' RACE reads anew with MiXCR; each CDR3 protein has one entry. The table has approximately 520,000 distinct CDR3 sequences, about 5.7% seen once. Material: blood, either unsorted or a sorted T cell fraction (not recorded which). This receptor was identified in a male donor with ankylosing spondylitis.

For the CDR3, the DNA is TGTGCCAGCAGTTTACGGAGGGGGAGCAATGAGCAGTTCTTC. Translated: CASSLRRGSNEQFF. The J gene is TRBJ2-1, the V gene TRBV27; D possibly matches TRBD1 or TRBD2 (6 bases each). Germline V gene data show CDR1 as MNHEY and CDR2 as SMNVEV (reference sequence). V lost 2 bases, J lost 6 bases, and 11 bases lay in between. The CDR3 consists of 14 residues.